The 13 T cell receptor beta chains listed next were all sequenced from one sample in a study of cytomegalovirus exposure and HLA in healthy donors. The PCR used 60 Vbeta and 13 Jbeta primers. Data came from immunoSEQ multiplex PCR; TCRdb stores just in-frame clones and leaves some out. The table includes under 200,000 clones, approximately 80% detected once. The specimen was PBMCs. The receptor set was obtained from a middle-aged woman in good health and CMV-seropositive.

The V gene is TRBV6-5, the J gene TRBJ2-4, with TRBD2 identical over 12 bases. The length of the CDR3 is 15 residues. Germline assignment: CDR1 MNHEY and CDR2 SVGAGI. V shed 6 bases, J shed 8 bases, and the junction held 8 bases outside the gene matches. Written as DNA, the CDR3 is TGTGCCAGCAGGGCCGGGACTAGCGGGTTTGACATTCAGTACTTC. This sequence encodes CASRAGTSGFDIQYF.

V is TRBV6-5 and J is TRBJ2-5; TRBD1 aligns across 7 bases. CDR3 size: 14 residues. J was trimmed by 9 bases and V by 5 bases; bases with no gene match: 12. Germline values: CDR1 MNHEY, CDR2 SVGAGI. CDR3 nucleotides: TGTGCCAGCAGTCCCGGGACAGCCATGAGACCCCAGTACTTC. Translation gives CASSPGTAMRPQYF.

The chain combines TRBV5-1 with TRBJ1-1; a possible D gene is TRBD1 (5 bases). CDR3 size: 14 residues. Germline lookup yields CDR1 SGHRS and CDR2 YFSETQ. Trimming removed 7 bases from V and 4 bases from J, with 17 bases in between. The CDR3 DNA reads as TGCGCCAGCGGCCTTACAGGAGTGGGCACTGAAGCTTTCTTT. Translating it yields CASGLTGVGTEAFF.

This sequence joins TRBV6-1 and TRBJ2-2; 10 bases line up with TRBD1. Losses at the gene ends were 8 bases for V and 5 bases for J; bases not matched to a gene: 2. The CDR3 extends over 13 amino acids. Looked up from germline, CDR1 is MNHNS and CDR2 is SASEGT. CDR3 amino acids: CASGTGETGELFF. For the CDR3, the DNA is TGTGCCAGCGGGACAGGGGAAACCGGGGAGCTGTTTTTT.

V usage is TRBV18 and J usage is TRBJ1-5; D possibly corresponds to TRBD1 (5 bases). The CDR3 is 16 residues long. V was pared by 3 bases and J by 4 bases, with 16 bases between. Per the germline V gene, CDR1 is KGHSH and CDR2 is LQKENI. The CDR3 sequence is CASSPLQVLRNQPQHF. The CDR3 region has the DNA TGTGCCAGCTCACCCTTACAGGTGTTGAGGAATCAGCCCCAGCATTTT.

This clone appeared a few times. The V gene is TRBV6-6, the J gene TRBJ2-7, with TRBD1 as a possible D gene (6 bases). Trimming removed 6 bases at V and 7 bases at J, with 10 bases between. This CDR3 contains 11 residues. CDR1 is MNHNY, CDR2 SVGAGI, per germline (reference sequence). CDR3 amino acids: CASSSQGEQYF. The CDR3 DNA is TGTGCCAGCAGCTCACAGGGAGAGCAGTACTTC.

V is TRBV7-9 and J is TRBJ2-5, with 12 bases fitting TRBD2. Germline V gene lookup returns CDR1 SEHNR and CDR2 FQNEAQ (reference sequence). Unmatched junction bases numbered 1, after V lost 1 base and J lost 4 bases. This CDR3 has 15 residues. DNA of the CDR3: TGTGCCAGCAGCTTAGGGGGACTAGCGGGAGAGACCCAGTACTTC. Protein product: CASSLGGLAGETQYF.

This clone was counted between two and nine times. The chain has TRBV7-9 and TRBJ1-3, with 8 bases aligning to TRBD1. The CDR3 runs 18 residues. Germline V CDR1 and CDR2: SEHNR, FQNEAQ (reference sequence). The V segment lost 5 bases and the J segment 6 bases; nucleotides outside the gene matches: 18. CDR3 DNA sequence: TGTGCCAGCAGCAGAAAGGTCCCAGGGGGCGTTTGGGTAAACACCATATATTTT. It yields the protein CASSRKVPGGVWVNTIYF.

In this sample, this clone turned up a few times. This chain connects TRBV6-1 to TRBJ1-3, with a possible D match to TRBD1 (6 bases). The ends were cut back, 7 bases at V and 4 bases at J, with 11 bases in the middle. This CDR3 contains 13 residues. Germline V CDR1 and CDR2: MNHNS, SASEGT. As DNA, the CDR3 is TGTGCCAGCAAAGGGACAAAGGGAAACACCATATATTTT. This codes for CASKGTKGNTIYF.

The chain couples TRBV5-1 to TRBJ2-5; 9 bases are shared with TRBD1. Germline V gene sequence: CDR1 SGHRS, CDR2 YFSETQ. The J segment lost 5 bases and the V segment lost 3 bases, leaving 5 bases of the junction unmatched. There are 14 residues in the CDR3. The DNA of the CDR3 is TGCGCCAGCAGCTACGACAGGGGGTCGGAGACCCAGTACTTC. Translating it yields CASSYDRGSETQYF.

The rearrangement joins TRBV7-9 to TRBJ1-2; a weak D match, TRBD1 (6 bases). CDR3 length: 13 residues. The V gene lost 1 base and the J gene lost 6 bases, with 9 bases spanning the gap. Germline V gene lookup returns CDR1 SEHNR and CDR2 FQNEAQ (reference sequence). This CDR3 is CASSLEAGDGYTF. The CDR3 DNA is TGTGCCAGCAGCTTAGAGGCAGGGGATGGCTACACCTTC.

J is TRBJ2-5 and V is TRBV7-2, with TRBD2 matching 10 bases. Germline V CDR1 and CDR2: SGHTA, FQGNSA. The CDR3 is made up of 16 amino acids. The V gene end was trimmed by 5 bases and the J gene end by 5 bases; junction bases not matched to a gene: 11. CDR3 region: CASSLLGLALGETQYF. CDR3 bases: TGTGCCAGCAGCCTCCTGGGACTAGCGTTGGGGGAGACCCAGTACTTC.

This clone was counted once. The chain combines TRBV29-1 with TRBJ2-3; the match to TRBD2 covers 11 bases. Trimming took 6 bases from V and 2 from J; bases not matched to a gene: 4. This CDR3 has 14 amino acids. Germline CDR1 reads SQVTM; CDR2 reads ANQGSEA. CDR3: CSVGTSGPTDTQYF. Written as DNA, the CDR3 is TGCAGCGTGGGGACTAGCGGACCCACAGATACGCAGTATTTT.